These T cell receptor beta chains were read from a single sample in a study of T cell repertoires in aging, cancer and after chemotherapy. TCRdb itself ran the multiplex PCR reads through MiXCR, one entry per CDR3 protein. The sample has approximately 12,000 distinct CDR3 sequences; 20% to 30% are singletons. The sample was blood. The receptors here all came from a human donor in good health. Both conserved end residues are part of each CDR3. Each record gives: clone size, V gene, D gene, J gene, CDR3 protein, CDR3 DNA. D genes are given only for firm matches. Clone size is stated in some rows and not others, as once, few, many or a class when expanded.

few	TRBV5-1	TRBD1	TRBJ1-2	CASSLGQGNGYTF	TGCGCCAGCAGCTTGGGACAGGGGAACGGCTACACCTTC
medium-sized	TRBV29-1	TRBD2	TRBJ2-2	CSVVRGDTGELFF	TGCAGCGTTGTACGGGGGGACACCGGGGAGCTGTTTTTT
few	TRBV7-2	-	TRBJ2-2	CASRLALGGLGELFF	TGTGCCAGCAGACTCGCCCTGGGGGGACTGGGGGAGCTGTTTTTT
-	TRBV5-6	-	TRBJ1-3	CVSSLNALLSGNTIYF	TGTGTCAGCAGCTTGAATGCGTTACTCTCTGGAAACACCATATATTTT
-	TRBV6-5	-	TRBJ1-5	CASSARPPGMGNQPQHF	TGTGCCAGCAGCGCCCGCCCCCCGGGTATGGGCAATCAGCCCCAGCATTTT
once	TRBV12-3/TRBV12-4	TRBD1	TRBJ1-1	CASSFGTVGVNTEAFF	TGTGCCAGCAGTTTTGGGACAGTAGGAGTGAACACTGAAGCTTTCTTT
medium-sized	TRBV7-9	-	TRBJ1-1	CASTVTGNTEAFF	TGTGCCAGCACCGTCACGGGTAACACTGAAGCTTTCTTT
medium-sized	TRBV6-5	-	TRBJ1-1	CASSYQGWTEAFF	TGTGCCAGCAGTTACCAGGGATGGACTGAAGCTTTCTTT
-	TRBV7-2	TRBD1	TRBJ2-3	CASSPPGTGVTQYF	TGTGCCAGCAGCCCACCCGGGACAGGGGTTACGCAGTATTTT
medium-sized	TRBV7-2	-	TRBJ2-1	CASSPPIMLGQFF	TGTGCCAGCAGCCCCCCCATCATGTTGGGGCAGTTCTTC